The clone carrying this T cell receptor (beta chain) was counted at least ten times. What it recognizes is unknown. Ranging in age from about 6 to 95, the donors were healthy Caucasian individuals from Russia. PBMCs numbering at least 6.5 million were isolated per sample. Germline loops: CDR1 WNHNN, CDR2 SYGVQD (reference sequence). Trimming left V 3 bases short and J 2 bases short, with 8 bases between. This CDR3 region has 13 residues. This record comes from a study of blood T cells in healthy people across ages. Overall study results and limits: Per million T cells, the diversity of TCR beta decreased roughly linearly as age advanced. Unsorted PBMCs ruled out conclusive naive versus antigen-experienced comparison.

A second PCR, run for about 7 to 11 cycles, used a sample-barcoded 5' primer plus a J-beta primer mix. TCRdb ran MiXCR on the 5' RACE reads and lists one entry per CDR3 protein. This sample carries some 900,000 distinct CDR3 sequences, 29% of them seen once, and the ten largest clones take roughly 17%. The sequenced material came from blood. The chain is built from TRBV10-1 and TRBJ2-7, with D hard to call. The TCR sequence derives from a woman of 80 years or more in good health. This CDR3 is CASSEGWTYEQYF. DNA for the CDR3: TGCGCCAGCAGTGAAGGGTGGACCTACGAGCAGTACTTC.